Below, 14 T cell receptor beta chains from the same sample are listed, as sequenced in a study of identical twins. TCRdb itself ran the 5' RACE reads through MiXCR, one entry per CDR3 protein. There are about 470,000 distinct CDR3 sequences in the sample; 20% to 25% occur only once, and 2.5% to 3.5% lies in the top ten. The sample also formed part of further work on T cells expressing NK-cell markers.

Material for sequencing was CD4+ T cells sorted from blood. The receptors shown here come from a woman aged 18-30 years in good health.

This chain links TRBV15 with TRBJ2-1; TRBD1 aligns across 8 bases. V gave up 4 bases and J gave up 5 bases; unmatched junction bases: 7. Germline CDR1 is LNHNV and CDR2 is YYDKDF (reference sequence). The CDR3 extends over 15 amino acids. In DNA, the CDR3 is TGTGCCACCAGCAAGGGACAGGTAACCCACAATGAGCAGTTCTTC. This gives the protein CATSKGQVTHNEQFF.

This clonotype was counted a few times. V gene TRBV10-3 combines with J gene TRBJ1-2, with D unclear. The CDR3 is 12 residues long. V lost 7 bases to trimming and J lost 7 bases, with 13 bases between them. Germline CDR1 ENHRY, CDR2 SYGVKD. CDR3 protein: CAITGGTGGYTF. The DNA of the CDR3 is TGTGCCATCACTGGCGGAACGGGTGGCTACACCTTC.

This chain links TRBV4-1 with TRBJ2-1, with 9 bases matching TRBD2. Germline V gene data show CDR1 as MGHRA and CDR2 as YSYEKL. With 2 bases clipped from V and 4 bases from J, the junction kept 6 bases outside the gene matches. CDR3 length equals 16 residues. CDR3 nucleotides: TGCGCCAGCAGCCAAAGGGGCGGGGGGGCTTACAATGAGCAGTTCTTC. Translating gives CASSQRGGGAYNEQFF.

V is TRBV10-3 and J is TRBJ2-5, with 7 bases aligning to TRBD2. CDR1 and CDR2 (germline): ENHRY, SYGVKD. The CDR3 covers 14 residues. Germline trimming cut 3 bases from V and 5 bases from J; bases unmatched to any gene: 6. This chain's CDR3 is CAISDWTRVETQYF. In nucleotides, the CDR3 is TGTGCCATCAGTGATTGGACTAGAGTTGAGACCCAGTACTTC.

V usage is TRBV24-1 and J usage is TRBJ2-2; 10 nucleotides line up with TRBD2. Germline V lookup: CDR1 KGHDR, CDR2 SFDVKD. The length of the CDR3 is 19 residues. The trim removed 10 bases at V and 0 bases at J, leaving 16 bases unmatched. The CDR3 DNA reads TGTGCCACTAGAACCAATCCGGGACTAGCGCCGCCGAACACCGGGGAGCTGTTTTTT. Translating it yields CATRTNPGLAPPNTGELFF.

V usage is TRBV12-3 or TRBV12-4 and J usage is TRBJ1-3; D gene uncertain. The CDR3 covers 12 residues. Trimming stripped 4 bases from V and 4 bases from J, with 5 bases between. In nucleotides, the CDR3 is TGTGCCAGCAGTTCCTGGGGAAACACCATATATTTT. Translated: CASSSWGNTIYF.

This clonotype was detected a few times. J is TRBJ2-7 and V is TRBV10-3, with D hard to call. Germline CDR1 reads ENHRY; CDR2 reads SYGVKD. Trimming stripped 3 bases from V and 4 bases from J, with 13 bases between. The CDR3 covers 14 residues. CDR3 nucleotides: TGTGCCATCAGTGATCGGGCTGGCAGTTACGAGCAGTACTTC. It codes for CAISDRAGSYEQYF.

This clonotype was counted ten times or more. The chain links TRBV20-1 to TRBJ2-3, with 7 bases matching TRBD2. V lost 3 bases and J lost 2; bases outside the gene matches: 8. CDR1 and CDR2 from the germline V gene are DFQATT and SNEGSKA (reference sequence). The CDR3 totals 15 residues. The CDR3 spells CSARPLAEATDTQYF. CDR3 nucleotides: TGCAGTGCTAGGCCCCTAGCGGAGGCCACAGATACGCAGTATTTT.

The DNA for the CDR3 is TGTGCCAGCTCACCCGACAGGGAGGGCTACACCTTC. It encodes CASSPDREGYTF. The rearrangement joins TRBV18 to TRBJ1-2, with 7 bases lining up with TRBD1. Germline V gene data show CDR1 as KGHSH and CDR2 as LQKENI. This CDR3 region has 12 residues. Unmatched junction bases numbered 3, after V lost 3 bases and J lost 8 bases.

This clonotype appeared a few times. This rearrangement joins TRBV11-2 to TRBJ2-5; no definite D call. V gave up 3 bases and J gave up 4 bases, with 12 bases separating them. The germline CDR1 and CDR2 sequences are SGHAT and FQNNGV. The CDR3 sequence is 14 residues long. CDR3 DNA sequence: TGTGCCAGCAGCTTCGCCAACTCGGGAGAGACCCAGTACTTC. Translating gives CASSFANSGETQYF.

This clonotype has a count of ten or more. The genes are TRBV27 and TRBJ2-7; D is unclear. Germline CDR1 and CDR2: MNHEY and SMNVEV (reference sequence). This CDR3 has 13 amino acids. The V end was cut by 6 bases, the J end by 4 bases, with 13 bases between. In DNA, the CDR3 is TGTGCCAGCAGGAGGACGGGTGGGTACGAGCAGTACTTC. Translating it yields CASRRTGGYEQYF.

The chain is built from TRBV20-1 and TRBJ1-5, with D uncertain. Germline assignment: CDR1 DFQATT and CDR2 SNEGSKA (reference sequence). V lost 0 bases and J lost 3, with 6 bases in between. This CDR3 has 13 amino acids. CDR3 in amino acids: CSARDLVNQPQHF. The DNA of the CDR3 is TGCAGTGCTAGAGATTTGGTCAATCAGCCCCAGCATTTT.

The chain couples TRBV6-5 to TRBJ2-1; 10 positions match TRBD2. V lost 1 base and J lost 2; bases outside the gene matches: 5. Germline-derived CDR1 and CDR2 are MNHEY and SVGAGI. The CDR3 totals 17 residues. DNA of the CDR3: TGTGCCAGCAGTTACTTTCCGACTAGCGGGCCCTACAATGAGCAGTTCTTC. Translation gives CASSYFPTSGPYNEQFF.

The CDR3 loop reads CASRSTGNYGYTF. DNA for the CDR3: TGCGCCAGCAGATCAACTGGGAACTATGGCTACACCTTC. The chain has TRBV5-1 and TRBJ1-2; D is uncertain. The V gene's germline CDR1 is SGHRS and CDR2 YFSETQ. V was shortened by 5 bases and J by 2 bases, with 10 bases between the two germline ends. This CDR3 has 13 amino acids.